This entry lists 22 T cell receptor beta chains sequenced from one sample in a study of blood T cell repertoires in COVID-19 (dated by TCRdb to the early 2020s). Library preparation employed the immunoSEQ multiplex PCR assay. TCRdb stores this immuneACCESS table with in-frame sequences only. Part of the clones is absent; in the studies checked, under half of the shortfall reflects unresolved V genes, and no reason is known for the rest. For this sample the table gives 95,000 to 150,000 clones, of which around three quarters were detected only once. More than 15% of the sample lies in the top ten. The specimen was peripheral blood. These receptors were collected from a man between 60 and 75 years old with active or convalescent COVID-19.

With respect to this clone: Other DNA sequences from this sample encode an identical CDR3 as well. The chain joins TRBV7-2 to TRBJ2-3; D is unclear. Trimming took off 1 base at V and 2 bases at J, with 7 bases between the two ends. This CDR3 is 14 amino acids long. CDR1 and CDR2 (germline): SGHTA, FQGNSA. As DNA, the CDR3 is TGTGCCAGCAGCTTAGGGCCTCTCACAGATACGCAGTATTTT. Translating it yields CASSLGPLTDTQYF.

This clone has a single count. The chain is built from TRBV7-8 and TRBJ2-5; 14 bases are shared with TRBD2. The CDR3 spans 18 residues. Germline V gene data show CDR1 as SGHVS and CDR2 as FQNEAQ. V was pared by 7 bases and J by 5 bases, with 15 bases of the junction left unmatched. CDR3 sequence: CASTQGTSGSGAEETQYF. In DNA form, the CDR3 reads TGTGCCAGCACCCAGGGGACTAGCGGGAGCGGAGCGGAGGAGACCCAGTACTTC.

CDR3 region: CASSPGQYNEQFF. DNA of the CDR3: TGTGCCAGCAGCCCGGGACAATACAATGAGCAGTTCTTC. V usage is TRBV7-8 and J usage is TRBJ2-1; TRBD1 is a possible D gene (6 bases). The CDR3 totals 13 residues. Germline V gene sequence: CDR1 SGHVS, CDR2 FQNEAQ. The V gene lost 5 bases and the J gene lost 4 bases, with 9 bases spanning the gap.

This clone came up a few times. A read error may account for a junction end that differs from germline. V is TRBV4-1 and J is TRBJ2-7, with D hard to call. There are 11 residues in the CDR3. Germline CDR1 MGHRA, CDR2 YSYEKL. CDR3 region: CASSNSDEQYF. In nucleotides, the CDR3 is TGCGCCAGCAGCAACTCCGACGAGCAGTACTTC.

The chain has TRBV29-1 and TRBJ2-7; 9 bases match TRBD1. The germline V gene has CDR1 SQVTM and CDR2 ANQGSEA. This CDR3 contains 12 residues. The CDR3 sequence: CTTRDRVHEQYF. The CDR3, as DNA: TGCACCACCCGGGACAGGGTACACGAGCAGTACTTC.

The genes are TRBV11-1 and TRBJ2-7, with no clear D. This CDR3 has 11 residues. Germline V gives CDR1 SGHAT, CDR2 FQDESV (reference sequence). V lost 5 bases and J 6 bases, leaving 8 bases between the germline ends. The CDR3 nucleotides read TGTGCCAGCAGCCTGTCTCGCGAGCAGTACTTC. Translating gives CASSLSREQYF.

This chain connects TRBV9 to TRBJ1-6, with TRBD1 identical over 7 bases. The CDR3 has 14 residues. Germline lookup yields CDR1 SGDLS and CDR2 YYNGEE. Trimming removed 3 bases from V and 5 bases from J; junction bases left unmatched: 2. The chain's CDR3 is CASSAGTDNSPLHF. CDR3 bases: TGTGCCAGCAGCGCCGGGACAGATAATTCACCCCTCCACTTT.

The chain joins TRBV12-1 to TRBJ2-5; the table's D call TRBD1 went unverified against the DNA. TRBV12-1 is described as a pseudogene. The CDR3 is made up of 15 amino acids. The CDR3 DNA reads as TGTGCCAGCAGCTTTGCAGAGAAGGGGCAGAAGACCCAGTACTTC. Protein: CASSFAEKGQKTQYF.

V is TRBV11-3 and J is TRBJ2-1; maybe TRBD1 (5 bases). The CDR3 has 14 amino acids. Germline loops: CDR1 SGHNT, CDR2 YENEEA. The ends were cut back, 5 bases at V and 10 bases at J, with 18 bases in the middle. The CDR3 DNA is TGTGCCAGCAGCGAACCGGGCGAACGACAGGAGCAGTTCTTC. This encodes CASSEPGERQEQFF.

The chain joins TRBV27 to TRBJ1-6; D ambiguous. Germline lookup yields CDR1 MNHEY and CDR2 SMNVEV (reference sequence). This CDR3 region has 15 residues. Trimming cost V 3 bases and J 14 bases, with 20 bases left between them. In DNA, the CDR3 is TGTGCCAGCAGTTTTGCACCCCTCACCTCCGGTGCCCTCCACTTT. Translating gives CASSFAPLTSGALHF.

Turning to this clone: The same CDR3 arises from other DNA sequences in this sample as well. This chain uses TRBV7-9 with TRBJ2-5; D unresolved. Per the germline V gene, CDR1 is SEHNR and CDR2 is FQNEAQ (reference sequence). V dropped 4 bases and J dropped 5 bases, with 5 bases sitting between them. The CDR3 extends over 11 amino acids. Here the CDR3 reads CASSSLETQYF. CDR3 coding DNA: TGTGCCAGCAGCTCTTTGGAGACCCAGTACTTC.

V gene TRBV6-2 or TRBV6-3 combines with J gene TRBJ2-2, with 13 bases that match TRBD2. The CDR3 spans 17 residues. V shed 0 bases, J shed 7 bases, and the junction held 5 bases outside the gene matches. Germline V gene lookup returns CDR1 MNHEY and CDR2 SVGEGT. CDR3 loop: CASSYSTSGRAVGELFF. In DNA, the CDR3 is TGTGCCAGCAGTTACTCTACTAGCGGGAGGGCCGTCGGGGAGCTGTTTTTT.

V gene TRBV6-2 or TRBV6-3 combines with J gene TRBJ1-6; D not certain. V was pared by 5 bases and J by 0 bases, with 5 bases between. The length of the CDR3 is 14 residues. Germline CDR1 is MNHEY and CDR2 is SVGEGT. Here the CDR3 reads CASSKSSYNSPLHF. The CDR3 coding sequence is TGTGCCAGCAGTAAGAGCTCCTATAATTCACCCCTCCACTTT.

This chain uses TRBV7-9 with TRBJ2-7; TRBD1 might be the D (5 bases). From germline, CDR1 is SEHNR and CDR2 FQNEAQ (reference sequence). The CDR3 is made up of 14 amino acids. V was clipped by 5 bases and J by 7 bases, with 18 bases between them. CDR3: CASSPTLGDSEQYF. The CDR3 DNA sequence: TGTGCCAGCAGCCCCACGTTGGGTGACAGTGAGCAGTACTTC.

The V call is TRBV3-1 (or the pseudogene TRBV3-2), the J call TRBJ2-5, with 15 bases fitting TRBD2. There are 17 residues in the CDR3. CDR1 is LGHDT and CDR2 is YNNKEL in the germline V gene (reference sequence). Losses at the gene ends were 6 bases for V and 1 base for J; bases not matched to a gene: 6. The CDR3 coding sequence is TGTGCCAGCAGTCCCGGGACTAGCGGGAGGCCCCAAGAGACCCAGTACTTC. Encoded protein: CASSPGTSGRPQETQYF.

The V gene is TRBV6-5, the J gene TRBJ2-7; 7 nucleotides align to TRBD2. CDR1 and CDR2 (germline): MNHEY, SVGAGI. V was clipped by 0 bases and J by 2 bases; unmatched bases: 7. The CDR3 is made up of 16 amino acids. The CDR3 protein is CASSYSGGDAAYEQYF. Here the CDR3 DNA reads TGTGCCAGCAGTTACTCGGGGGGGGACGCAGCCTACGAGCAGTACTTC.

The chain links TRBV19 to TRBJ2-7; TRBD1 is a possible D gene (6 bases). This CDR3 has 13 amino acids. The germline gives CDR1 LNHDA, CDR2 SQIVND (reference sequence). V was trimmed by 3 bases and J by 5 bases, leaving 11 bases between them. The CDR3 DNA sequence: TGTGCCAGTAGTATGAACAGGGAAGACGAGCAGTACTTC. Its translation is CASSMNREDEQYF.

The chain is built from TRBV7-9 and TRBJ2-5, with D maybe TRBD2 (5 bases). V was pared by 5 bases and J by 0 bases, with 13 bases between. The CDR3 has 15 residues. From germline, CDR1 is SEHNR and CDR2 FQNEAQ (reference sequence). This CDR3 is CASSLKFGDQETQYF. DNA of the CDR3: TGTGCCAGCAGCCTAAAATTCGGGGACCAAGAGACCCAGTACTTC.

The chain links TRBV7-2 to TRBJ2-5; 7 bases agree with TRBD2. CDR3 size: 15 residues. CDR1 is SGHTA, CDR2 FQGNSA, per germline. The V and J ends lost 3 bases and 4 bases, in that order; junction bases with no gene match: 8. The CDR3 loop is CASSFRQRGAETQYF. For the CDR3, the DNA is TGTGCCAGCAGCTTTAGGCAGCGGGGAGCAGAGACCCAGTACTTC.

The chain employs TRBV7-9 and TRBJ2-2, with TRBD1 matching over 8 bases. V trimming: 9 bases; J trimming: 3 bases; junction bases outside the gene matches: 6. The germline V gene encodes CDR1 SEHNR and CDR2 FQNEAQ (reference sequence). The CDR3 extends over 14 amino acids. CDR3 sequence: CASDRGWDTGELFF. The CDR3 bases are TGTGCCAGTGACAGGGGATGGGACACCGGGGAGCTGTTTTTT. Using reference TRBV7-9 and TRBJ2-2 for the parts outside the CDR3, the full variable domain is DTGVSQNPRHKITKRGQNVTFRCDPISEHNRLYWYRQTLGQGPEFLTYFQNEAQLEKSRLLSDRFSAERPKGSFSTLEIQRTEQGDSAMYLCASDRGWDTGELFFGEGSRLTVL.

The CDR3 bases are TGTGCCAGCAGTGAGGGACTAGTTACTCAGTACTTC. Protein product: CASSEGLVTQYF. This chain joins TRBV6-2 or TRBV6-3 and TRBJ2-4; 8 bases line up with TRBD2. Per the germline V gene, CDR1 is MNHEY and CDR2 is SVGEGT. This CDR3 is 12 amino acids long. Losses at the gene ends were 5 bases for V and 12 bases for J; bases not matched to a gene: 6.

The V gene is TRBV11-3, the J gene TRBJ2-5; perhaps TRBD2 as D (6 bases). Germline-derived CDR1 and CDR2 are SGHNT and YENEEA. The CDR3 runs to 13 residues. Trimming pared 5 bases from V and 2 bases from J, leaving 9 bases between. CDR3: CASSPGLQETQYF. The CDR3 region has the DNA TGTGCCAGCAGCCCGGGACTTCAAGAGACCCAGTACTTC.